The source of this T cell receptor beta chain is a study of T cell changes during pregnancy in multiple sclerosis. The CDR3 is 11 residues long. V was pared by 4 bases and J by 4 bases, with 4 bases between. In germline, CDR1 is MNHNS, CDR2 SASEGT. Method: immunoSEQ multiplex PCR; TCRdb's copy keeps in-frame clones and lacks some. The sample carries 35,000 to 45,000 clones, roughly 90% recorded once. The V gene is TRBV6-1, the J gene TRBJ2-5; D gene unclear. The sequence was collected from a female donor in good health, enrolled as a control in a pregnancy study. Specimen: peripheral blood, collected in the second trimester of pregnancy. The CDR3 sequence: CASSALETQYF. The CDR3 DNA reads TGTGCCAGCAGTGCCCTAGAGACCCAGTACTTC.